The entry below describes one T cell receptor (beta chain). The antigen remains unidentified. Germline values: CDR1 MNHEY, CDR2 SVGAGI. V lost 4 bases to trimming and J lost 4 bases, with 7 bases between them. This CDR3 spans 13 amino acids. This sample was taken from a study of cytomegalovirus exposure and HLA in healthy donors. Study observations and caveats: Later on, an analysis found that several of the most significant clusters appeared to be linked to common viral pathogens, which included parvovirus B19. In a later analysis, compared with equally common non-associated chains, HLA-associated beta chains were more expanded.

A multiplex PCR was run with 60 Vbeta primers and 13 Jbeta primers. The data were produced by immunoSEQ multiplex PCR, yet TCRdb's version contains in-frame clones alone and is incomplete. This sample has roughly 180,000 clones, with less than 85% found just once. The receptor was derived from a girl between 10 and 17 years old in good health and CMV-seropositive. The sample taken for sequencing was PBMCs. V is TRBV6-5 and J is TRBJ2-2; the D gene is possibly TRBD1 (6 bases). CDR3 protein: CASSSRGTGELFF. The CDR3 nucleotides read TGTGCCAGCAGTTCCAGGGGCACCGGGGAGCTGTTTTTT.